This TCR beta chain was obtained from a study of regulatory T cells in long-lasting Graves disease. Whole-study results and caveats: TRBV28, TRBJ1-2 and TRBJ2-5 were segments that persistent disease favored.

Losses at the gene ends were 6 bases for V and 9 bases for J; bases not matched to a gene: 12. This CDR3 region has 13 residues. Germline CDR1 reads SQVTM; CDR2 reads ANQGSEA. As for this clonotype: Antigen unknown.

Regarding time point: newly diagnosed GD, antithyroid drugs for less than 3 months. From RNA extracted from PBMCs, the TCR library was made. The patients were enrolled through endocrinology in Xi'an, China. Arm-PCR of CDR3 regions and iRepertoire HTBI primers were the basis on which TCR beta libraries were built. TCRdb called the multiplex PCR reads again in MiXCR, with one record for every CDR3 protein. The repertoire includes about 470,000 distinct CDR3 sequences, around 15% of them detected once, and roughly an eighth sits in the top ten. This sample was shared with a second study, whose subject was T cells in Graves' hyperthyroidism and ophthalmopathy. That report notes: Diagnosis rested on symptoms, serum thyroxine and TRAb, thyroid ultrasound, and orbital computed tomography.

The TCR was taken from a man between 35 and 55 years old with Graves disease. The chain recombines TRBV29-1 with TRBJ1-1; 8 nucleotides match TRBD1. The source was peripheral blood mononuclear cells (PBMCs), collected at new diagnosis, from a patient treated with antithyroid drugs. CDR3 DNA: TGCAGCGTAGAATCCGGGACAGGTGGTAAAGCTTTCTTT. Protein: CSVESGTGGKAFF.